Shown below are 2 T cell receptor beta chains from a single sample sequenced in a study of T cell repertoires in cytomegalovirus infection. Antigens of these TCRs are unknown. TCRdb re-analysed the reads in MiXCR, keeping a single row per CDR3 protein. The sample has over 250,000 distinct CDR3 sequences, less than 25% seen once. The sequences come from cultured PBMCs, collected from culture after CMV antigen stimulation. Source of these receptors: a human donor in good health (CMV status not recorded). Some clones in this sample may be carry-over from other donors' samples.

This clonotype was observed at least ten times. The V and J genes are TRBV28 and TRBJ2-6; D is unclear. The CDR3 is made up of 15 amino acids. With 6 bases removed from V and 0 bases from J, the gap between germline ends came to 9 bases. CDR1 and CDR2 (germline): MDHEN, SYDVKM. CDR3 DNA: TGTGCCAGCAGGTACCAGAGCTCTGGGGCCAACGTCCTGACTTTC. It specifies CASRYQSSGANVLTF.

The V and J genes are TRBV24-1 and TRBJ1-2, with 12 bases identical to TRBD1. This CDR3 is built from 15 residues. In germline, CDR1 is KGHDR, CDR2 SFDVKD. With V trimmed by 3 bases and J by 3 bases, 1 base remained unmatched. For the CDR3, the DNA is TGTGCCACCAGTGATGGGACAGGGGGCGACTATGGCTACACCTTC. Protein product: CATSDGTGGDYGYTF.